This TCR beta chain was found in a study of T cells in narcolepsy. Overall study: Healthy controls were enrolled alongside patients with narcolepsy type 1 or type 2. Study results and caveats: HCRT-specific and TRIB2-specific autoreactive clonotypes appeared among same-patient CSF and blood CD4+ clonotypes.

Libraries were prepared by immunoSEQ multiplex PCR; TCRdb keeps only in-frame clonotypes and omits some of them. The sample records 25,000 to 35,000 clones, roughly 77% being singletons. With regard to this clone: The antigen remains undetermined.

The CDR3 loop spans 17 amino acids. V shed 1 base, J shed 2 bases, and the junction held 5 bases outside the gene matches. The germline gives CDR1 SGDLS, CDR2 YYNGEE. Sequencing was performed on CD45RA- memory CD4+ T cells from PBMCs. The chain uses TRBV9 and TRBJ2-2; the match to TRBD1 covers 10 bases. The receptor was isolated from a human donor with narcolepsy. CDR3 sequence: CASSVSPTGGNTGELFF. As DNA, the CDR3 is TGTGCCAGCAGCGTAAGTCCGACAGGGGGCAACACCGGGGAGCTGTTTTTT.